This is a list of T cell receptor beta chains from one sample in a study of CXCR3-negative and CXCR3-positive naive CD8 T cells. TCRdb re-called the 5' RACE reads and catalogs CDR3 proteins one per entry, DNA excluded. The table lists about 48,000 distinct CDR3 sequences. Source material: memory CD8+ T cells from blood. The receptors shown here come from a human donor in good health. Some clones in this sample may be carry-over from other donors' samples. The CDR3 runs from the conserved cysteine through the conserved F or W.

TRBJ1-1 TRBV28 15 CASSLPSTGNTEAFF
TRBJ2-3 TRBV10-3 16 CAISDPGGTFTDTQYF
TRBJ2-5 TRBV15 11 CATSSRSAQYF
TRBJ2-7 TRBV2 12 CASSPTTYEQYF
TRBJ2-3 TRBV15 12 CATRTRADTQYF
TRBJ1-2 TRBV6-5 17 CASSYSLYLAANYGYTF
TRBJ1-2 TRBV29-1 11 CSVSGDYGYTF
TRBJ1-1 TRBV19 11 CASRTNTEAFF
TRBJ2-1 TRBV29-1 14 CSVLGSRLYNEQFF
TRBJ1-1 TRBV2 18 CASSEGLGAVLSYTEAFF
TRBJ2-3 TRBV7-2 16 CASSLPRDRATDTQYF
TRBJ2-2 TRBV5-5 14 CASSFRGNTGELFF
TRBJ2-2 TRBV20-1 13 CSAPTGYTGELFF
TRBJ2-7 TRBV5-5 14 CASSLLRDRAEQYF
TRBJ2-7 TRBV29-1 13 CSVEGQGAYEQYF
TRBJ2-1 TRBV29-1 12 CSAGTGDNEQFF
TRBJ2-7 TRBV28 11 CASSLQYEQYF
TRBJ1-1 TRBV29-1 14 CSVDEQGAGTEAFF
TRBJ1-2 TRBV28 14 CASSTPGTGLGYTF
TRBJ2-7 TRBV29-1 15 CSVGRDRGLSYEQYF
TRBJ2-1 TRBV29-1 13 CSVGTGFNNEQFF
TRBJ1-2 TRBV28 11 CASSPGRGYTF
TRBJ2-4 TRBV4-1 14 CASSQVGQKNIQYF
TRBJ1-1 TRBV29-1 12 CSVGEANTEAFF
TRBJ1-1 TRBV20-1 15 CSARDIDRMNTEAFF
TRBJ2-7 TRBV18 12 CASSPSSHEQYF
TRBJ2-1 TRBV5-5 17 CASSLYAEAFGYNEQFF
TRBJ2-6 TRBV6-2/TRBV6-3 15 CASSAGSSGANVLTF
TRBJ2-1 TRBV19 16 CASQYKGTQGYNEQFF
TRBJ2-7 TRBV19 15 CASTFGRDTTYEQYF
TRBJ1-2 TRBV29-1 15 CSVGREGGENYGYTF
TRBJ2-7 TRBV4-3 15 CASSPRQGPSYEQYF